One sample yielded the 27 T cell receptor beta chains listed below, sequenced in a study of Ad26.COV2.S vaccination and SARS-CoV-2 variants. Data came from immunoSEQ multiplex PCR; TCRdb stores just in-frame clones and leaves some out. The sample contains about 350,000 clones, just over 90% of which appear only once. The sequencing used peripheral blood, collected after recovery from COVID-19. The receptor source for this set is a human donor who had recovered from COVID-19.

The chain recombines TRBV28 with TRBJ2-1, with 7 bases aligning to TRBD1. Per the germline V gene, CDR1 is MDHEN and CDR2 is SYDVKM. Trimming cost V 5 bases and J 6 bases; bases outside gene matches: 10. This CDR3 has 15 amino acids. The CDR3 is CASSGTVAKVNEQFF. The CDR3 nucleotides are TGTGCCAGCAGTGGGACAGTAGCTAAAGTCAATGAGCAGTTCTTC.

This chain joins TRBV7-9 and TRBJ1-1, with a tentative D call TRBD1 (6 bases). There are 15 residues in the CDR3. Germline V gene sequence: CDR1 SEHNR, CDR2 FQNEAQ (reference sequence). Trimming removed 1 base from V and 0 bases from J, with 9 bases in between. CDR3 bases: TGTGCCAGCAGCTTAGTAGGACAGATGAACACTGAAGCTTTCTTT. Protein sequence: CASSLVGQMNTEAFF.

This rearrangement joins TRBV5-1 to TRBJ1-3; 10 nucleotides match TRBD1. V gave up 3 bases and J gave up 2 bases; unmatched junction bases: 2. The V gene's germline CDR1 is SGHRS and CDR2 YFSETQ. The CDR3 has 15 amino acids. The CDR3 protein is CASSSGTGAGNTIYF. The CDR3 bases are TGCGCCAGCAGCTCCGGGACAGGGGCTGGAAACACCATATATTTT.

In regard to this clone: The germline gene is not matched at one end of the junction; a read error may be the cause. This rearrangement joins TRBV10-3 to TRBJ1-1; no reliable D call. CDR3 length equals 11 residues. Germline CDR1 is ENHRY and CDR2 is SYGVKD. The CDR3: CAISESYTWAF. CDR3 bases: TGTGCCATCAGTGAGTCGTACACCTGGGCTTTT.

V is TRBV5-1 and J is TRBJ2-1, with a possible D match to TRBD1 (6 bases). V lost 4 bases to trimming and J lost 5 bases, with 19 bases between them. Germline V lookup: CDR1 SGHRS, CDR2 YFSETQ. The length of the CDR3 is 16 residues. The CDR3 reads CASSLAGVPLDNEQFF. CDR3 in DNA: TGCGCCAGCAGCCTAGCAGGGGTTCCCCTTGACAATGAGCAGTTCTTC.

This rearrangement joins TRBV6-5 to TRBJ1-1, with D hard to call. Looked up from germline, CDR1 is MNHEY and CDR2 is SVGAGI. Trimming pared 5 bases from V and 0 bases from J, leaving 10 bases between. This CDR3 comprises 14 residues. This CDR3 reads CASSNQVLNTEAFF. The CDR3 DNA reads as TGTGCCAGCAGTAACCAGGTTCTGAACACTGAAGCTTTCTTT.

The chain uses TRBV2 and TRBJ1-1, with a possible D match to TRBD1 (5 bases). This CDR3 has 12 amino acids. CDR1 SNHLY and CDR2 FYNNEI come from the germline V gene. Trimming took off 10 bases at V and 1 base at J, with 10 bases between the two ends. CDR3 DNA: TGTGCCATCCCTAGGGGGAACACTGAAGCTTTCTTT. This gives the protein CAIPRGNTEAFF.

The chain links TRBV7-8 to TRBJ1-1; 11 bases fit TRBD1. Germline assignment: CDR1 SGHVS and CDR2 FQNEAQ. V was clipped by 5 bases and J by 5 bases; unmatched bases: 1. The CDR3 length is 13 residues. This CDR3 reads CASSGQGATEAFF. CDR3 in DNA: TGTGCCAGCAGCGGACAGGGGGCGACTGAAGCTTTCTTT.

The CDR3 reads CASSLVAGISNNEQFF. The CDR3 coding sequence is TGTGCCAGCAGCTTGGTCGCAGGGATAAGTAACAATGAGCAGTTCTTC. V and J are TRBV5-4 and TRBJ2-1; D possibly corresponds to TRBD1 (5 bases). The CDR3 has 16 residues. In germline, CDR1 is SGHNT, CDR2 YYREEE (reference sequence). V was pared by 0 bases and J by 5 bases, with 15 bases between.

This chain joins TRBV3-1 (or the pseudogene TRBV3-2) and TRBJ2-7; TRBD1 is a possible D gene (6 bases). Germline V CDR1 and CDR2: LGHDT, YNNKEL (reference sequence). The CDR3 loop spans 18 amino acids. Trimming took 6 bases from V and 3 from J, leaving 27 bases between them. Written as DNA, the CDR3 is TGTGCCAGCAGTCTCTCACAGGGAAATCGGTACTATGTCTACGAGCAGTACTTC. It encodes CASSLSQGNRYYVYEQYF.

The genes are TRBV15 and TRBJ2-4; D tentatively fits TRBD1 or TRBD2 (5 bases each). The CDR3 covers 16 residues. Germline V gene lookup returns CDR1 LNHNV and CDR2 YYDKDF (reference sequence). Trimming left V 1 base short and J 2 bases short, with 12 bases between. The chain's CDR3 is CATSRAGPPSKNIQYF. The CDR3 DNA sequence: TGTGCCACCAGCAGAGCGGGGCCTCCGTCCAAAAACATTCAGTACTTC. Full variable domain (missing parts from reference TRBV15 and TRBJ2-4): DAMVIQNPRYQVTQFGKPVTLSCSQTLNHNVMYWYQQKSSQAPKLLFHYYDKDFNNEADTPDNFQSRRPNTSFCFLDIRSPGLGDTAMYLCATSRAGPPSKNIQYFGAGTRLSVL.

The V and J genes are TRBV7-8 and TRBJ1-5, with TRBD1 matching 11 bases. The CDR3 sequence is 17 residues long. CDR1 and CDR2 from the germline V gene are SGHVS and FQNEAQ. V shed 4 bases, J shed 5 bases, and the junction held 10 bases outside the gene matches. CDR3 in amino acids: CASSSLGDRGWYQPQHF. The CDR3 bases are TGTGCCAGCAGCTCCTTGGGGGACAGGGGGTGGTATCAGCCCCAGCATTTT.

V and J are TRBV5-6 and TRBJ1-1; 7 bases are shared with TRBD1. The CDR3 covers 15 residues. Per germline, CDR1 SGHDT and CDR2 YYEEEE. V shed 4 bases, J shed 0 bases, and the junction held 6 bases outside the gene matches. The CDR3 coding sequence is TGTGCCAGCAGCCCGGGGGGACAGCTGAACACTGAAGCTTTCTTT. Its protein is CASSPGGQLNTEAFF.

The chain links TRBV2 to TRBJ2-1; 10 nucleotides align to TRBD2. Trimming removed 11 bases from V and 7 bases from J; junction bases left unmatched: 5. The CDR3 consists of 12 residues. In germline, CDR1 is SNHLY, CDR2 FYNNEI. CDR3 sequence reads: CAGRTSGNEQFF. CDR3 in DNA: TGTGCCGGAAGGACTAGCGGAAATGAGCAGTTCTTC.

J is TRBJ2-2 and V is TRBV21-1; the D segment call TRBD2 is taken from the table without a DNA check. TRBV21-1 is tagged as a pseudogene. The CDR3 spans 15 residues. This CDR3 reads CASSFLRGGPGELFF. The DNA for the CDR3 is TGTGCCAGCAGCTTCCTGCGGGGGGGCCCCGGGGAGCTGTTTTTT.

The rearrangement links TRBV13 to TRBJ2-5, with D maybe TRBD1 (6 bases). Germline-derived CDR1 and CDR2 are PRHDT and FYEKMQ (reference sequence). This CDR3 has 13 residues. With 5 bases removed from V and 2 bases from J, the gap between germline ends came to 9 bases. The CDR3 spells CASSQDRQETQYF. DNA for the CDR3: TGTGCCAGCAGCCAAGACAGGCAAGAGACCCAGTACTTC.

The genes are TRBV12-5 and TRBJ2-1, with 8 bases aligning to TRBD1. The CDR3 covers 18 residues. Germline V gives CDR1 LGHNT, CDR2 FRNRAP. V lost 0 bases and J lost 6; bases outside the gene matches: 13. This chain's CDR3 is CASGLVLWTGNSRNEQFF. The CDR3 nucleotides read TGTGCTAGTGGTTTGGTACTTTGGACAGGGAATTCTCGCAATGAGCAGTTCTTC. Full variable domain (remainder filled in from reference TRBV12-5 and TRBJ2-1): DARVTQTPRHKVTEMGQEVTMRCQPILGHNTVFWYRQTMMQGLELLAYFRNRAPLDDSGMPKDRFSAEMPDATLATLKIQPSEPRDSAVYFCASGLVLWTGNSRNEQFFGPGTRLTVL.

This clone appeared once. The chain has TRBV19 and TRBJ2-5; 7 nucleotides match TRBD2. The V segment lost 4 bases and the J segment 5 bases; nucleotides outside the gene matches: 4. CDR1 and CDR2 (germline): LNHDA, SQIVND (reference sequence). The CDR3 contains 13 residues. The CDR3 protein is CASSTGLDETQYF. In DNA, the CDR3 is TGTGCCAGTAGTACCGGACTAGACGAGACCCAGTACTTC.

This chain links TRBV4-2 with TRBJ1-5; the D is unclear. This CDR3 is built from 16 residues. Germline V gene sequence: CDR1 LGHNA, CDR2 YNFKEQ. The germline V and J ends were trimmed by 1 base and 0 bases, with 10 bases remaining between them. CDR3 DNA sequence: TGTGCCAGCAGCCAAGGCGACATTTATAGCAATCAGCCCCAGCATTTT. Its translation is CASSQGDIYSNQPQHF.

The V and J genes are TRBV7-9 and TRBJ1-4; D not resolved. The CDR3 runs to 14 residues. Germline V CDR1 and CDR2: SEHNR, FQNEAQ (reference sequence). V gave up 3 bases and J gave up 5 bases, with 10 bases separating them. In DNA, the CDR3 is TGTGCCAGCAGCTTTCGAGCGGGAAATGAAAAACTGTTTTTT. Its protein is CASSFRAGNEKLFF.

The chain is built from TRBV7-2 and TRBJ2-7; D remains unclear. V was trimmed by 3 bases and J by 1 base, leaving 4 bases between them. The CDR3 has 12 amino acids. Looked up from germline, CDR1 is SGHTA and CDR2 is FQGNSA. CDR3 in amino acids: CASSLGSYEQYF. CDR3 coding DNA: TGTGCCAGCAGCTTGGGGTCCTACGAGCAGTACTTC.

This clone appeared a single time. The chain recombines TRBV27 with TRBJ1-1; no reliable D call. Germline V gives CDR1 MNHEY, CDR2 SMNVEV (reference sequence). Trimming stripped 4 bases from V and 7 bases from J, with 13 bases between. The CDR3 is 13 amino acids. For the CDR3, the DNA is TGTGCCAGCAGTTCCGGACCGACCCGTGAAGCTTTCTTT. Amino acid sequence: CASSSGPTREAFF.

V and J are TRBV5-1 and TRBJ2-2, with 7 bases identical to TRBD2. The CDR3 contains 16 residues. Looked up from germline, CDR1 is SGHRS and CDR2 is YFSETQ. Trimming cost V 0 bases and J 5 bases; bases outside gene matches: 7. The CDR3 is CASSLVGTIPTGELFF. CDR3 bases: TGCGCCAGCAGCTTGGTGGGGACTATCCCAACCGGGGAGCTGTTTTTT.

This clone was detected only once. This chain connects TRBV27 to TRBJ1-6, with D perhaps TRBD1 (5 bases). Germline V gene lookup returns CDR1 MNHEY and CDR2 SMNVEV (reference sequence). Trimming shortened V by 3 bases and J by 10 bases, and 16 bases separated the two germline ends. This CDR3 is built from 15 residues. The CDR3 coding sequence is TGTGCCAGCAGTTTTAGAGAGGGGTTTGCGTCACCCCTCCACTTT. It translates to CASSFREGFASPLHF.

The chain is built from TRBV18 and TRBJ2-2; 7 bases map to TRBD1. The CDR3 has 15 residues. CDR1 and CDR2 (germline): KGHSH, LQKENI. Trimming at V came to 5 bases and at J to 7 bases, leaving 10 bases not matched to a gene. CDR3 loop: CASSATGVPGGELFF. DNA for the CDR3: TGTGCCAGCTCAGCCACAGGGGTTCCTGGCGGGGAGCTGTTTTTT. The variable domain in full, with the rest retrieved from reference TRBV18 and TRBJ2-2, is NAGVMQNPRHLVRRRGQEARLRCSPMKGHSHVYWYRQLPEEGLKFMVYLQKENIIDESGMPKERFSAEFPKEGPSILRIQQVVRGDSAAYFCASSATGVPGGELFFGEGSRLTVL.

V usage is TRBV12-5 and J usage is TRBJ2-1; 14 positions agree with TRBD2. This CDR3 has 17 residues. After removal of 5 bases from V and 8 bases from J, the junction contained 11 bases not matched to a gene. CDR1 and CDR2 from the germline V gene are LGHNT and FRNRAP. This CDR3 reads CASGDPGLAGVRDEQFF. In DNA, the CDR3 is TGTGCTAGTGGTGACCCGGGACTAGCGGGGGTTAGGGATGAGCAGTTCTTC.

V usage is TRBV29-1 and J usage is TRBJ1-2; maybe TRBD1 (5 bases). CDR3 length: 13 residues. CDR1 SQVTM and CDR2 ANQGSEA come from the germline V gene. V was clipped by 6 bases and J by 6 bases, with 17 bases between them. The DNA of the CDR3 is TGCAGCGTCCAGTTGTGGGGCCAGGATGGCTACACCTTC. It codes for CSVQLWGQDGYTF.